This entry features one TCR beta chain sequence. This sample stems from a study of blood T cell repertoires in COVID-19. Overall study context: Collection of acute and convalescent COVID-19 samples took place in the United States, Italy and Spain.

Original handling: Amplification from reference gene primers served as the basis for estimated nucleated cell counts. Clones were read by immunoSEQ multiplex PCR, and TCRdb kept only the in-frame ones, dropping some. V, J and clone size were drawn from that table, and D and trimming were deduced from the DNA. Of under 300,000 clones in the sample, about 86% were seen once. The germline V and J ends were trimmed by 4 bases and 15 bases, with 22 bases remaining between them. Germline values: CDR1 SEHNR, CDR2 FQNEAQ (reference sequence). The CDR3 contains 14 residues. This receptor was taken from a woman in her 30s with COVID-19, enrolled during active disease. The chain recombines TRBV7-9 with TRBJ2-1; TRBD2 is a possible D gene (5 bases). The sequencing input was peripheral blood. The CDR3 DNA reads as TGTGCCAGCAGCTCGACGGATCTACGGGGATTTTCGTTCTTC. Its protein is CASSSTDLRGFSFF. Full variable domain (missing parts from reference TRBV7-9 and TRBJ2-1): DTGVSQNPRHKITKRGQNVTFRCDPISEHNRLYWYRQTLGQGPEFLTYFQNEAQLEKSRLLSDRFSAERPKGSFSTLEIQRTEQGDSAMYLCASSSTDLRGFSFFGPGTRLTVL.